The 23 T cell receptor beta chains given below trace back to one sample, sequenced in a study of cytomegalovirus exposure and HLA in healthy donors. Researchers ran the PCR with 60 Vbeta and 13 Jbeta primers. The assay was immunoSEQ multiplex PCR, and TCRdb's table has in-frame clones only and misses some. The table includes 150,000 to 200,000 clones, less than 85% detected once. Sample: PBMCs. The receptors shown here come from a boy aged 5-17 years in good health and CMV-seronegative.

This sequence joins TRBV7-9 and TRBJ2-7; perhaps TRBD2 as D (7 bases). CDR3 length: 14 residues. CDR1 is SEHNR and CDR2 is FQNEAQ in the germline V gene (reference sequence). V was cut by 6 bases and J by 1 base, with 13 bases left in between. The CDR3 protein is CASSYRGASYEQYF. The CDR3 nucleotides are TGTGCCAGCAGTTATCGGGGGGCGTCCTACGAGCAGTACTTC.

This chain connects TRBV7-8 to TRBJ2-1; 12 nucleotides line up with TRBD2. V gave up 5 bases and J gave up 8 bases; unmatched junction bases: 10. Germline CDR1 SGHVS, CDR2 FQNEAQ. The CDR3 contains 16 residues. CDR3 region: CASSLAITSGGYEQFF. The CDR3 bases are TGTGCCAGCAGCCTCGCAATTACTAGCGGGGGGTATGAGCAGTTCTTC.

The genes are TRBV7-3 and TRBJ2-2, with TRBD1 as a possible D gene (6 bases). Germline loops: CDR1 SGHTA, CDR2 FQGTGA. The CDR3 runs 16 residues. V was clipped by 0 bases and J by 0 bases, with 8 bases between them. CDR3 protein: CASSLTGTPNTGELFF. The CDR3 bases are TGTGCCAGCAGCTTAACCGGGACACCGAACACCGGGGAGCTGTTTTTT.

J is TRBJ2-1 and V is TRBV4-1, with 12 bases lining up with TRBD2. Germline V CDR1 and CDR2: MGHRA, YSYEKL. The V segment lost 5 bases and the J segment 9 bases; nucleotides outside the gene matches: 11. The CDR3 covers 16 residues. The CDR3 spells CASSVLTAGLAGEQFF. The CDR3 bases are TGCGCCAGCAGCGTCCTGACAGCGGGACTAGCGGGTGAGCAGTTCTTC.

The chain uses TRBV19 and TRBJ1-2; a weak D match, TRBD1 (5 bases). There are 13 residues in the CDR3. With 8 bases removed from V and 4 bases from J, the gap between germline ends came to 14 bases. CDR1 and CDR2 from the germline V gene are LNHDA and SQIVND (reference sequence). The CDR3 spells CASGRGGAYGYTF. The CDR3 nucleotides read TGTGCCAGTGGTCGGGGGGGAGCCTATGGCTACACCTTC.

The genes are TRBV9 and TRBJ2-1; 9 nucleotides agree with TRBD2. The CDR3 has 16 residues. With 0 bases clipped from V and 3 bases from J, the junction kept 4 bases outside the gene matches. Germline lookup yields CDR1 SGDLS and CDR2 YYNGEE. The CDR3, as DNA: TGTGCCAGCAGCGTAGAAAAGCGGGGGGACTACAATGAGCAGTTCTTC. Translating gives CASSVEKRGDYNEQFF.

This CDR3 is CASGQGERRTEAFF. Here the CDR3 DNA reads TGCGCCAGCGGGCAGGGGGAAAGGCGAACTGAAGCTTTCTTT. The chain links TRBV5-1 to TRBJ1-1; TRBD1 agrees at 7 bases. The CDR3 is made up of 14 amino acids. The J segment lost 5 bases and the V segment lost 7 bases, leaving 11 bases of the junction unmatched. CDR1 SGHRS and CDR2 YFSETQ come from the germline V gene.

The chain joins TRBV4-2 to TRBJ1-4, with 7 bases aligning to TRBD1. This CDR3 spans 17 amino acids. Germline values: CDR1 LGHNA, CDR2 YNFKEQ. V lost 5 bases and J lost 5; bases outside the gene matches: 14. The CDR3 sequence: CASSSLPGQLPNEKLFF. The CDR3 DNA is TGTGCCAGCAGCTCCCTGCCGGGACAGCTACCAAATGAAAAACTGTTTTTT.

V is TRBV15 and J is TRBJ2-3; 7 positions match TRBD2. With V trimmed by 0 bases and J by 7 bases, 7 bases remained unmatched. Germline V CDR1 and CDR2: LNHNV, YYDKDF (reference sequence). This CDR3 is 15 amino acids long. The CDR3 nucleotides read TGTGCCACCAGCAGAGAAGCGGGGTTTAGCCATACGCAGTATTTT. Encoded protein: CATSREAGFSHTQYF.

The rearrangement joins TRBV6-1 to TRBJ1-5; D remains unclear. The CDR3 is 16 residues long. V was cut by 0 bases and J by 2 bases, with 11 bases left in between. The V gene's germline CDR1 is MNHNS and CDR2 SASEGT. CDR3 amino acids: CASSEAPRQGNQPQHF. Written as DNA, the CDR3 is TGTGCCAGCAGTGAAGCGCCACGGCAGGGCAATCAGCCCCAGCATTTT.

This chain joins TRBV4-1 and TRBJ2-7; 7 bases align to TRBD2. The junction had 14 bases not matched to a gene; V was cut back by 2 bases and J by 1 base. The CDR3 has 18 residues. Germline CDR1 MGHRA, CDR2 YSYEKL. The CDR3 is CASSQSGGQGSWSYEQYF. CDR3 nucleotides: TGCGCCAGCAGCCAATCGGGGGGTCAGGGAAGTTGGTCCTACGAGCAGTACTTC.

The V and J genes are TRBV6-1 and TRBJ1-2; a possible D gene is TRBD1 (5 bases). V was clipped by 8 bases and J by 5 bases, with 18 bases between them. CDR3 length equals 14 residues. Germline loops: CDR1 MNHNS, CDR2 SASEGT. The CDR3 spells CASSKGPAGYGYTF. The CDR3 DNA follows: TGTGCCAGCTCTAAGGGGCCTGCTGGATATGGCTACACCTTC.

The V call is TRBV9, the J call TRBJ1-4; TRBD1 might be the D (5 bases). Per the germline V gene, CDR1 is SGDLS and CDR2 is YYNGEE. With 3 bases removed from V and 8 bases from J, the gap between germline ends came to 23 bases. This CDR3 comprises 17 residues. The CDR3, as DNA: TGTGCCAGCAGCGCTCGGGGAGGGGCGACCCAGGGAGAAAAACTGTTTTTT. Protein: CASSARGGATQGEKLFF.

The CDR3 reads CSVDPDRGYTEAFF. In DNA, the CDR3 is TGCAGCGTTGACCCCGACAGGGGGTACACTGAAGCTTTCTTT. The chain employs TRBV29-1 and TRBJ1-1; TRBD1 matches at 9 bases. Germline CDR1 is SQVTM and CDR2 is ANQGSEA. This CDR3 region has 14 residues. Trimming took 3 bases from V and 3 from J; bases not matched to a gene: 5. Full variable domain (missing parts from reference TRBV29-1 and TRBJ1-1): SAVISQKPSRDICQRGTSLTIQCQVDSQVTMMFWYRQQPGQSLTLIATANQGSEATYESGFVIDKFPISRPNLTFSTLTVSNMSPEDSSIYLCSVDPDRGYTEAFFGQGTRLTVV.

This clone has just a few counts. The CDR3 region has the DNA TGTGCCAGCAGCGTAGCGGCGGGGGTGAATGAAAAACTGTTTTTT. This codes for CASSVAAGVNEKLFF. The chain couples TRBV9 to TRBJ1-4; the D gene is possibly TRBD1 (5 bases). The CDR3 length is 15 residues. The V end was cut by 0 bases, the J end by 5 bases, with 11 bases between. Germline V gene lookup returns CDR1 SGDLS and CDR2 YYNGEE.

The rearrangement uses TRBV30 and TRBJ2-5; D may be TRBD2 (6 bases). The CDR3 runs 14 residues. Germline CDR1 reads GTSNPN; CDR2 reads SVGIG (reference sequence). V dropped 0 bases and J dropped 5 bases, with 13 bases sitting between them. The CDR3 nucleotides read TGTGCCTGGAGTGTACGGCTAGCGTCGGAGACCCAGTACTTC. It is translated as CAWSVRLASETQYF.

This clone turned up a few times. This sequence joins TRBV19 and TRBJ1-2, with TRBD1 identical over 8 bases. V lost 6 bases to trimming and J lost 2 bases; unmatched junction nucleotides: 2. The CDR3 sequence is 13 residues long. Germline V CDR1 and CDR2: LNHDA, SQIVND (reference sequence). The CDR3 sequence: CASRRDRNYGYTF. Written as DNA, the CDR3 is TGTGCCAGTAGGAGGGACAGGAACTATGGCTACACCTTC.

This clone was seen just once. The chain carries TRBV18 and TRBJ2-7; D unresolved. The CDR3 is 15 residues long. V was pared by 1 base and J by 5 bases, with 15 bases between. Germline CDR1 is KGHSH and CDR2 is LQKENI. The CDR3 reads CASSPQQQPRNEQYF. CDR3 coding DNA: TGTGCCAGCTCACCACAGCAACAGCCCAGGAACGAGCAGTACTTC.

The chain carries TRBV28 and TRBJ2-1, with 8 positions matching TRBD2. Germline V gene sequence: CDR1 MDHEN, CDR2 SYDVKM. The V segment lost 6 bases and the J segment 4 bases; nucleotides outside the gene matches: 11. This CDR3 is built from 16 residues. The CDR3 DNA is TGTGCCAGCAGGCCAGCCGGGGGGGAGGGATACAATGAGCAGTTCTTC. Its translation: CASRPAGGEGYNEQFF.

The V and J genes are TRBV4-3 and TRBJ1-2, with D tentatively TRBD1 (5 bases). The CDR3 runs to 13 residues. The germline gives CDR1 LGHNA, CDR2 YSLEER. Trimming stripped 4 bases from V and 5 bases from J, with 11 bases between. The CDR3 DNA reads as TGCGCCAGCAGCCTTAGGACATCTTATGGCTACACCTTC. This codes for CASSLRTSYGYTF.

The CDR3 loop is CSVEDPGSGAYGYTF. The CDR3, as DNA: TGCAGCGTTGAAGACCCCGGGAGTGGGGCCTATGGCTACACCTTC. This sequence joins TRBV29-1 and TRBJ1-2; weak D call: TRBD1 (5 bases). Germline V gives CDR1 SQVTM, CDR2 ANQGSEA. Trimming took off 0 bases at V and 4 bases at J, with 15 bases between the two ends. The CDR3 consists of 15 residues.

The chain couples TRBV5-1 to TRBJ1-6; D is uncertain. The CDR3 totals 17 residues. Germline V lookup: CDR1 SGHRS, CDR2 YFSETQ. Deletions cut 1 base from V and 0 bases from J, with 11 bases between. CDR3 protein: CASSLRGPSSYNSPLHF. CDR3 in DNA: TGCGCCAGCAGCTTGCGGGGTCCCAGCTCCTATAATTCACCCCTCCACTTT.

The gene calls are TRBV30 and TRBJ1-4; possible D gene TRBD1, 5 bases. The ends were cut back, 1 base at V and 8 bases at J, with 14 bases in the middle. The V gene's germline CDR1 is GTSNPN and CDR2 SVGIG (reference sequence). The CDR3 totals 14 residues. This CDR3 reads CAWSGDSPREKLFF. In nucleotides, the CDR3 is TGTGCCTGGAGTGGTGACAGTCCAAGGGAAAAACTGTTTTTT.